This T cell receptor (beta chain) was found in a study of OX40 agonist ivuxolimab in advanced cancers. Study-wide background: A mean age of about 59 years, range roughly 20 to 79, was recorded, and 80% to 90% were male. One hepatocellular carcinoma and a couple of cutaneous melanoma patients partially responded. Findings and limits, study-wide: Expanded clones belonging to CD8+ T cells outnumbered, on average, those of CD4+.

Peripheral blood came from all dose cohorts at three timepoints. Sequencing used immunoSEQ multiplex PCR; TCRdb keeps in-frame clones, though not all of them. The repertoire holds around 60,000 clones, 87% seen once, with 2.8% in the top ten. This clone occurred a few times. The target antigen is unknown. Trimming removed 7 bases from V and 4 bases from J, with 13 bases in between. From germline, CDR1 is MNHNY and CDR2 SVGAGI (reference sequence). The CDR3 sequence is 14 residues long. The V call is TRBV6-6, the J call TRBJ2-2; D perhaps matches TRBD2 (6 bases). This clonotype was obtained from an adult with an advanced solid tumor such as melanoma, head and neck, liver or kidney cancer. The specimen comprised CD4+ or CD8+ T cells sorted from blood, sampled in a trial of the OX40 agonist ivuxolimab. CDR3 loop: CASNSLGGTGELFF. The CDR3 DNA follows: TGTGCCAGCAACTCCCTGGGGGGCACCGGGGAGCTGTTTTTT.